Listed here are 9 T cell receptor beta chains from one sample, sequenced in a study of cytomegalovirus exposure and HLA in healthy donors. Primers: 60 Vbeta forward and 13 Jbeta reverse. Clones were read by immunoSEQ multiplex PCR, and TCRdb kept only the in-frame ones, dropping some. The table lists 130,000 or so clones, roughly 84% of them singletons. Material: PBMCs. These receptors all stem from a woman under 30 in good health and CMV-seropositive.

V and J are TRBV7-6 and TRBJ2-3; 13 bases align to TRBD2. V lost 4 bases to trimming and J lost 1 base; unmatched junction nucleotides: 2. Germline-derived CDR1 and CDR2 are SGHVS and FNYEAQ. This CDR3 has 16 residues. This chain's CDR3 is CASSWGTSGGTDTQYF. The CDR3 DNA follows: TGTGCCAGCAGCTGGGGGACTAGCGGGGGCACAGATACGCAGTATTTT.

This clone was observed once. The rearrangement joins TRBV5-1 to TRBJ2-2, with D unresolved. V was trimmed by 1 base and J by 6 bases, leaving 7 bases between them. Germline assignment: CDR1 SGHRS and CDR2 YFSETQ. This CDR3 spans 13 amino acids. CDR3 sequence (DNA): TGCGCCAGCAGCTTGACAGTTCCCGGGGAGCTGTTTTTT. Translating gives CASSLTVPGELFF.

The V gene is TRBV7-9, the J gene TRBJ1-6; 10 bases agree with TRBD1. The V gene's germline CDR1 is SEHNR and CDR2 FQNEAQ (reference sequence). V gave up 6 bases and J gave up 9 bases; unmatched junction bases: 11. This CDR3 comprises 16 residues. The CDR3, as DNA: TGTGCCAGCAGTTCCCTGACCGGGACAGGGGTTTCACCCCTCCACTTT. As protein: CASSSLTGTGVSPLHF.

This clone was seen just once. This rearrangement joins TRBV7-3 to TRBJ2-7; 8 bases fit TRBD2. Germline CDR1 reads SGHTA; CDR2 reads FQGTGA. J was trimmed by 2 bases and V by 3 bases; bases with no gene match: 3. The length of the CDR3 is 14 residues. The CDR3 coding sequence is TGTGCCAGCAGCTTTGCCGGGGGGGCCTACGAGCAGTACTTC. This codes for CASSFAGGAYEQYF. Full variable domain (missing parts from reference TRBV7-3 and TRBJ2-7): GAGVSQTPSNKVTEKGKYVELRCDPISGHTALYWYRQSLGQGPEFLIYFQGTGAADDSGLPNDRFFAVRPEGSVSTLKIQRTERGDSAVYLCASSFAGGAYEQYFGPGTRLTVT.

The rearrangement links TRBV6-1 to TRBJ2-2, with 10 bases aligning to TRBD2. This CDR3 contains 16 residues. With V trimmed by 4 bases and J by 4 bases, 6 bases remained unmatched. The germline gives CDR1 MNHNS, CDR2 SASEGT. The CDR3 reads CASSVQRGGPTGELFF. In DNA, the CDR3 is TGTGCCAGCAGTGTTCAGCGGGGGGGCCCCACCGGGGAGCTGTTTTTT.

J is TRBJ1-4 and V is TRBV7-9, with TRBD1 matching 7 bases. Germline V gene data show CDR1 as SEHNR and CDR2 as FQNEAQ (reference sequence). J lost 5 bases, V lost 4 bases, and 4 bases had no gene match. This CDR3 region has 14 residues. The CDR3 reads CASSSGGLNEKLFF. The CDR3 DNA sequence: TGTGCCAGCAGCTCAGGGGGGTTGAATGAAAAACTGTTTTTT.

The chain carries TRBV2 and TRBJ2-7; tentative D call: TRBD1 (8 bases). This CDR3 comprises 12 residues. The ends were cut back, 9 bases at V and 6 bases at J, with 15 bases in the middle. The germline gives CDR1 SNHLY, CDR2 FYNNEI. DNA for the CDR3: TGTGCCAGGGGAGGGACAGGTGCCGAGCAGTACTTC. Translation: CARGGTGAEQYF.

This chain joins TRBV9 and TRBJ2-3; unclear D gene. Trimming cost V 0 bases and J 5 bases, with 7 bases left between them. CDR1 is SGDLS and CDR2 is YYNGEE in the germline V gene. The CDR3 sequence is 13 residues long. CDR3 DNA: TGTGCCAGCAGCGTAGCTACGGGAGATACGCAGTATTTT. Its protein is CASSVATGDTQYF.

This clone was seen a few times. The chain is built from TRBV7-3 and TRBJ1-1; no definite D call. Trimming pared 6 bases from V and 6 bases from J, leaving 20 bases between. This CDR3 is 15 amino acids long. The V gene's germline CDR1 is SGHTA and CDR2 FQGTGA. DNA of the CDR3: TGTGCCAGCAGACTAGTCCCCGAGGCTTTGCCTGAAGCTTTCTTT. It encodes CASRLVPEALPEAFF.